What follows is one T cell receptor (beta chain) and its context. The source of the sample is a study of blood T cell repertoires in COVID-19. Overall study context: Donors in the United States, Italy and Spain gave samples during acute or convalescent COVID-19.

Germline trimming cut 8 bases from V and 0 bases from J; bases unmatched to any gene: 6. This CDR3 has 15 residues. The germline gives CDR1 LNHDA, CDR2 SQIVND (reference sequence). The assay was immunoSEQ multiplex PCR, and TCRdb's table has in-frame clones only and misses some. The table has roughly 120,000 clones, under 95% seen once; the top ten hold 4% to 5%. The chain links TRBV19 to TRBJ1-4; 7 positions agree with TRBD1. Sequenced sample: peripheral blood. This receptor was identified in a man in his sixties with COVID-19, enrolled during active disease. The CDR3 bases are TGTGCCAGTGTGAACAGGGGAGCAACTAATGAAAAACTGTTTTTT. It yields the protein CASVNRGATNEKLFF.